These 2 T cell receptor beta chains were all obtained from the same sample, sequenced in a study of cytomegalovirus exposure and HLA in healthy donors. Only in-frame clones appear in the TCRdb table, and some are missing; sequencing was by immunoSEQ multiplex PCR. The sample records about 240,000 clones, around 87% being singletons. Material: PBMCs. These receptors came from a woman aged 25-40 years in good health and CMV-seropositive.

The chain couples TRBV4-1 to TRBJ2-1; D remains ambiguous. The V and J ends lost 1 base and 5 bases respectively, with 6 bases between them. This CDR3 comprises 13 residues. Germline V gene lookup returns CDR1 MGHRA and CDR2 YSYEKL. As DNA, the CDR3 is TGCGCCAGCAGCCAAGTCTTTAACAATGAGCAGTTCTTC. Translation gives CASSQVFNNEQFF.

The chain links TRBV27 to TRBJ1-1; D is possibly TRBD1 (5 bases). The length of the CDR3 is 14 residues. From germline, CDR1 is MNHEY and CDR2 SMNVEV (reference sequence). The V gene lost 2 bases and the J gene lost 11 bases, with 18 bases spanning the gap. The CDR3 protein is CASSLRGYLGGAFF. In nucleotides, the CDR3 is TGTGCCAGCAGTTTAAGGGGTTACCTTGGCGGTGCTTTCTTT.